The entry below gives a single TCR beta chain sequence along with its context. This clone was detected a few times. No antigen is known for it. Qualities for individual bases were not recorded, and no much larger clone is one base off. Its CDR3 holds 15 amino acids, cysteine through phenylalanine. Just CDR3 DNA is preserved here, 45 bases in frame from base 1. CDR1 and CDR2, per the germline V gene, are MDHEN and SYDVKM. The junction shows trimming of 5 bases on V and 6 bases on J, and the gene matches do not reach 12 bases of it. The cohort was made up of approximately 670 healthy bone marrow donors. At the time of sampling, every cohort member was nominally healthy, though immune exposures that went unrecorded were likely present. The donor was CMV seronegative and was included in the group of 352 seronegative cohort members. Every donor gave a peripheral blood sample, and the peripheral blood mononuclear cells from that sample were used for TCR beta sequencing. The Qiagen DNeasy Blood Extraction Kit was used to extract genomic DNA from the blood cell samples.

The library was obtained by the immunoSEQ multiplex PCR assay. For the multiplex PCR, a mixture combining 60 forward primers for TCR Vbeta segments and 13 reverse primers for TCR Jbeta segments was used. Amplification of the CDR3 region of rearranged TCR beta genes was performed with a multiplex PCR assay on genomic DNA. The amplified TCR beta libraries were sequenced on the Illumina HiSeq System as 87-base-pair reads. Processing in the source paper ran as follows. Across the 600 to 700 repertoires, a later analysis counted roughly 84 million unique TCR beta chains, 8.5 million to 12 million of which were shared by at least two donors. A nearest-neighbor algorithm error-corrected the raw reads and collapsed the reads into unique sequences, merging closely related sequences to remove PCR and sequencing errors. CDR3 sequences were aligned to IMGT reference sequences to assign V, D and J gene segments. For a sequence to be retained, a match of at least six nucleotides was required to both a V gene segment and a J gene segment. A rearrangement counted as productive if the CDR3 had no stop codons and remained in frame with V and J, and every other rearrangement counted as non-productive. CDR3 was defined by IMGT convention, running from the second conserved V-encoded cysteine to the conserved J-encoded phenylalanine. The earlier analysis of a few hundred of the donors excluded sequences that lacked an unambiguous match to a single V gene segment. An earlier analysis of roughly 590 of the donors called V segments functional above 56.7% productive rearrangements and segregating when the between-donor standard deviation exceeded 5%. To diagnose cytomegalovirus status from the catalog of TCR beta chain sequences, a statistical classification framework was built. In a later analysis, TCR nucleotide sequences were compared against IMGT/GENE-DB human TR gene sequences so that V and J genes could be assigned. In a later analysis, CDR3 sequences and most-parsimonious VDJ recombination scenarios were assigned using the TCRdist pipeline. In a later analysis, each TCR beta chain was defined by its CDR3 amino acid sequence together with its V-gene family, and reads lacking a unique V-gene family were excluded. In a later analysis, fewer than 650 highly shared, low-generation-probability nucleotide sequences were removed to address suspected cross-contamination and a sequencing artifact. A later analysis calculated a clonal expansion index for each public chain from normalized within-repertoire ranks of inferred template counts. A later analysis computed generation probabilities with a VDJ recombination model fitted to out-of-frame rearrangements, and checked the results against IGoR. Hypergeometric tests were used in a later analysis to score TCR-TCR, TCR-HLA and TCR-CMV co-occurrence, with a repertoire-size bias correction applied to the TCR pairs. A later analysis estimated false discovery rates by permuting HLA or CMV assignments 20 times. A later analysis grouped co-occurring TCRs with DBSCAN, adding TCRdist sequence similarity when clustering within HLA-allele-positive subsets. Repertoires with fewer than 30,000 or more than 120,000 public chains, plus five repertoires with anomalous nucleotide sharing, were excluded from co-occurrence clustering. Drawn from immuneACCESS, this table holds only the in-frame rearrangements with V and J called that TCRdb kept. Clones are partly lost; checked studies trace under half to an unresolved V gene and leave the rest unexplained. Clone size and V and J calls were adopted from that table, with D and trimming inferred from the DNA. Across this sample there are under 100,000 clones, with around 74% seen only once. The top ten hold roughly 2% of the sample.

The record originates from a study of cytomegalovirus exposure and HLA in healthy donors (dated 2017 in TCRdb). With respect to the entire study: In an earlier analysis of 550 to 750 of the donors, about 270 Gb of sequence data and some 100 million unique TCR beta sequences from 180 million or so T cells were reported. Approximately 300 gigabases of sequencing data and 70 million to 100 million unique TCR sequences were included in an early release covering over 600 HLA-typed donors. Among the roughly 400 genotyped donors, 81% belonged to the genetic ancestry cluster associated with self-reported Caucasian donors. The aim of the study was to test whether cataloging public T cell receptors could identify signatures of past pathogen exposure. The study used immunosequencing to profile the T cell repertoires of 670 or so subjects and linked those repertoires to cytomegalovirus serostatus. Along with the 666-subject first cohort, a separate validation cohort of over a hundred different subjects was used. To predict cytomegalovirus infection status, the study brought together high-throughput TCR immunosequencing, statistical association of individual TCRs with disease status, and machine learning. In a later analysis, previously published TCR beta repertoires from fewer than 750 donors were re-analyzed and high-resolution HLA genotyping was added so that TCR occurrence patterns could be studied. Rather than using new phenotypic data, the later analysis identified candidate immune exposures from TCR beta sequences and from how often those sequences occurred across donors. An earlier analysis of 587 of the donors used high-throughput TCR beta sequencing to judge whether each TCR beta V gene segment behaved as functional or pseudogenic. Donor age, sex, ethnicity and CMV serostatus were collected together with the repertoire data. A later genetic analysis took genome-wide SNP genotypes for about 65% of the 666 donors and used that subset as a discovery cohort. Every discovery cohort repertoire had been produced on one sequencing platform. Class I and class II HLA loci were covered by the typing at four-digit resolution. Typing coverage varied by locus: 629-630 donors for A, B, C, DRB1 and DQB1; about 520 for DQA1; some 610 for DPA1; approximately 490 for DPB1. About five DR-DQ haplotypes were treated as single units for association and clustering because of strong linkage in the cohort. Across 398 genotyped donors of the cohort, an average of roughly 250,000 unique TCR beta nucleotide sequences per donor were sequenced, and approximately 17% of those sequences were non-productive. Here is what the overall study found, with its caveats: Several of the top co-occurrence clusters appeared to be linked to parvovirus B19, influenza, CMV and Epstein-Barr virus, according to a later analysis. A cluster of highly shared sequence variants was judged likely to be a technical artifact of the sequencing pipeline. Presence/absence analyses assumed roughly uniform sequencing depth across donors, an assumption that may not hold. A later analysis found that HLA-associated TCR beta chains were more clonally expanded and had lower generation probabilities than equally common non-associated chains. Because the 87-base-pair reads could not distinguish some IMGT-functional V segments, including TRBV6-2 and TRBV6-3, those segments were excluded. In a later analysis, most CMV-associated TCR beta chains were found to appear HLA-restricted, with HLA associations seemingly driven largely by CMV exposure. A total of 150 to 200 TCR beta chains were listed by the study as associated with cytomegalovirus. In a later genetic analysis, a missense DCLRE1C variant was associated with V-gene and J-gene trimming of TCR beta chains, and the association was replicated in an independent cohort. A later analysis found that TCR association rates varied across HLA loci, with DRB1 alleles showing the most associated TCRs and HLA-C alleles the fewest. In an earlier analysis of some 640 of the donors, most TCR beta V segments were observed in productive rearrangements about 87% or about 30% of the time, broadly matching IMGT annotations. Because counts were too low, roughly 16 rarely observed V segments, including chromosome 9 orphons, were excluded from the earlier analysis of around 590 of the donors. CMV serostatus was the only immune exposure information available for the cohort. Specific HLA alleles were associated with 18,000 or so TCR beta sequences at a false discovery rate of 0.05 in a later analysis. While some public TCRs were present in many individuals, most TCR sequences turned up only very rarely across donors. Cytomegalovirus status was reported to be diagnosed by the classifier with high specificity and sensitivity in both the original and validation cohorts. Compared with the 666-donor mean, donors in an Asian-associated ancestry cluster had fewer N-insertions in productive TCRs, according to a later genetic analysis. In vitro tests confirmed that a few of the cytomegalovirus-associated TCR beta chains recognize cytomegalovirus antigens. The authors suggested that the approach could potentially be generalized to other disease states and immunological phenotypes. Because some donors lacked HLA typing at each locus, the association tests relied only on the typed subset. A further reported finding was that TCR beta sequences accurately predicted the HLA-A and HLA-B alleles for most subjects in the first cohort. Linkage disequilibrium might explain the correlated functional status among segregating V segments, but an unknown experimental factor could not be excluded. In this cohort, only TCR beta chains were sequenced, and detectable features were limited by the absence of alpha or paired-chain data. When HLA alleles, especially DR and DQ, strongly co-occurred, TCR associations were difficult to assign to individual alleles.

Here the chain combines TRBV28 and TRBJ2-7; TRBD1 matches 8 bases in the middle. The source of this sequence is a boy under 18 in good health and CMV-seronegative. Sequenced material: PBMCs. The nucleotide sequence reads TGTGCCAGCAGTCCCTACGTTGGACAGGGAGGCGAGCAGTACTTC. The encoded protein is CASSPYVGQGGEQYF.